These 5 T cell receptor beta chains came from one sample sequenced in a study of shared clonotypes between healthy human individuals. Sequencing used immunoSEQ multiplex PCR; TCRdb keeps in-frame clones, though not all of them. The profile shows about 380,000 clones, about 96% of them singletons. Source material: memory CD8+ T cells sorted from blood. Subset specified: CD45RO+ cells pooled with CCR7-negative TemRA cells. The receptors here all came from a man aged 25 to 40 in good health.

The rearrangement links TRBV7-9 to TRBJ1-2; tentatively, D is TRBD1 (6 bases). The ends were cut back, 5 bases at V and 8 bases at J, with 27 bases in the middle. Per the germline V gene, CDR1 is SEHNR and CDR2 is FQNEAQ (reference sequence). The length of the CDR3 is 17 residues. The CDR3, as DNA: TGTGCCAGCAGCCCCCGAGGGGGATATATTAATCTAGGGGGCTACACCTTC. It translates to CASSPRGGYINLGGYTF.

This chain joins TRBV19 and TRBJ2-1, with 7 bases lining up with TRBD2. There are 15 residues in the CDR3. V gave up 6 bases and J gave up 3 bases; unmatched junction bases: 8. CDR1 is LNHDA, CDR2 SQIVND, per germline (reference sequence). The CDR3 DNA follows: TGTGCCAGTAGGGGGAAAGCGGGACTCTACAATGAGCAGTTCTTC. Residues: CASRGKAGLYNEQFF.

The CDR3 is CASSGEGAFGYTF. CDR3 DNA sequence: TGCGCCAGCAGCGGCGAGGGGGCTTTTGGCTACACCTTC. The chain uses TRBV5-1 and TRBJ1-2; the match to TRBD1 covers 7 bases. The germline V gene has CDR1 SGHRS and CDR2 YFSETQ. Trimming took 4 bases from V and 7 from J; bases not matched to a gene: 7. This CDR3 has 13 amino acids. Complete variable domain (other parts from reference TRBV5-1 and TRBJ1-2): KAGVTQTPRYLIKTRGQQVTLSCSPISGHRSVSWYQQTPGQGLQFLFEYFSETQRNKGNFPGRFSGRQFSNSRSEMNVSTLELGDSALYLCASSGEGAFGYTFGSGTRLTVV.

This clone was seen just once. V is TRBV4-2 and J is TRBJ2-1; D is perhaps TRBD1 or TRBD2 (5 bases each). This CDR3 has 14 residues. The germline V and J ends were trimmed by 4 bases and 14 bases, with 21 bases remaining between them. In germline, CDR1 is LGHNA, CDR2 YNFKEQ. The CDR3 sequence: CASSPNPRRGAKFF. In DNA, the CDR3 is TGTGCCAGCAGCCCTAACCCCCGGAGAGGGGCAAAGTTCTTC.

The chain links TRBV11-2 to TRBJ2-1, with TRBD2 identical over 8 bases. J gave up 8 bases and V 4 bases, and 16 bases lay outside the gene matches. The CDR3 is 17 residues long. Germline assignment: CDR1 SGHAT and CDR2 FQNNGV. The CDR3 sequence: CASSSKGWVAGLYEQFF. CDR3 in DNA: TGTGCCAGCAGCTCAAAGGGTTGGGTAGCGGGACTCTATGAGCAGTTCTTC.